The TCR beta chain described here comes from a study of cytotoxic CD8 clonotypes in ibrutinib-treated CLL. On the study more broadly: After a median of around 70 months, 14 patients stayed remitted and approximately twelve progressed; responses had been partial in approximately 24 and complete in 2. General observations from the study: Stable or contracted on treatment, public clonotypes were also uncommon. At progression, clonality fell back toward baseline after rising at ibrutinib response.

Note on this clone: The antigen is undetermined.

The protocol was immunoSEQ multiplex PCR, while the TCRdb copy is restricted to in-frame clones and leaves out a portion. The sample holds around 250,000 clones, roughly 74% seen once. Germline CDR1 SGHDT, CDR2 YYEEEE. V lost 4 bases and J 0 bases, leaving 8 bases between the germline ends. The CDR3 runs to 14 residues. This specimen was PBMCs, taken after 24 months of ibrutinib treatment. The genes are TRBV5-6 and TRBJ1-5; D gene uncertain. This TCR was recovered from a human donor with chronic lymphocytic leukemia. The CDR3 nucleotides are TGTGCCAGCAGCCCAGGAGGTAGCAATCAGCCCCAGCATTTT. Translation gives CASSPGGSNQPQHF. Full variable domain (remainder filled in from reference TRBV5-6 and TRBJ1-5): DAGVTQSPTHLIKTRGQQVTLRCSPKSGHDTVSWYQQALGQGPQFIFQYYEEEERQRGNFPDRFSGHQFPNYSSELNVNALLLGDSALYLCASSPGGSNQPQHFGDGTRLSIL.